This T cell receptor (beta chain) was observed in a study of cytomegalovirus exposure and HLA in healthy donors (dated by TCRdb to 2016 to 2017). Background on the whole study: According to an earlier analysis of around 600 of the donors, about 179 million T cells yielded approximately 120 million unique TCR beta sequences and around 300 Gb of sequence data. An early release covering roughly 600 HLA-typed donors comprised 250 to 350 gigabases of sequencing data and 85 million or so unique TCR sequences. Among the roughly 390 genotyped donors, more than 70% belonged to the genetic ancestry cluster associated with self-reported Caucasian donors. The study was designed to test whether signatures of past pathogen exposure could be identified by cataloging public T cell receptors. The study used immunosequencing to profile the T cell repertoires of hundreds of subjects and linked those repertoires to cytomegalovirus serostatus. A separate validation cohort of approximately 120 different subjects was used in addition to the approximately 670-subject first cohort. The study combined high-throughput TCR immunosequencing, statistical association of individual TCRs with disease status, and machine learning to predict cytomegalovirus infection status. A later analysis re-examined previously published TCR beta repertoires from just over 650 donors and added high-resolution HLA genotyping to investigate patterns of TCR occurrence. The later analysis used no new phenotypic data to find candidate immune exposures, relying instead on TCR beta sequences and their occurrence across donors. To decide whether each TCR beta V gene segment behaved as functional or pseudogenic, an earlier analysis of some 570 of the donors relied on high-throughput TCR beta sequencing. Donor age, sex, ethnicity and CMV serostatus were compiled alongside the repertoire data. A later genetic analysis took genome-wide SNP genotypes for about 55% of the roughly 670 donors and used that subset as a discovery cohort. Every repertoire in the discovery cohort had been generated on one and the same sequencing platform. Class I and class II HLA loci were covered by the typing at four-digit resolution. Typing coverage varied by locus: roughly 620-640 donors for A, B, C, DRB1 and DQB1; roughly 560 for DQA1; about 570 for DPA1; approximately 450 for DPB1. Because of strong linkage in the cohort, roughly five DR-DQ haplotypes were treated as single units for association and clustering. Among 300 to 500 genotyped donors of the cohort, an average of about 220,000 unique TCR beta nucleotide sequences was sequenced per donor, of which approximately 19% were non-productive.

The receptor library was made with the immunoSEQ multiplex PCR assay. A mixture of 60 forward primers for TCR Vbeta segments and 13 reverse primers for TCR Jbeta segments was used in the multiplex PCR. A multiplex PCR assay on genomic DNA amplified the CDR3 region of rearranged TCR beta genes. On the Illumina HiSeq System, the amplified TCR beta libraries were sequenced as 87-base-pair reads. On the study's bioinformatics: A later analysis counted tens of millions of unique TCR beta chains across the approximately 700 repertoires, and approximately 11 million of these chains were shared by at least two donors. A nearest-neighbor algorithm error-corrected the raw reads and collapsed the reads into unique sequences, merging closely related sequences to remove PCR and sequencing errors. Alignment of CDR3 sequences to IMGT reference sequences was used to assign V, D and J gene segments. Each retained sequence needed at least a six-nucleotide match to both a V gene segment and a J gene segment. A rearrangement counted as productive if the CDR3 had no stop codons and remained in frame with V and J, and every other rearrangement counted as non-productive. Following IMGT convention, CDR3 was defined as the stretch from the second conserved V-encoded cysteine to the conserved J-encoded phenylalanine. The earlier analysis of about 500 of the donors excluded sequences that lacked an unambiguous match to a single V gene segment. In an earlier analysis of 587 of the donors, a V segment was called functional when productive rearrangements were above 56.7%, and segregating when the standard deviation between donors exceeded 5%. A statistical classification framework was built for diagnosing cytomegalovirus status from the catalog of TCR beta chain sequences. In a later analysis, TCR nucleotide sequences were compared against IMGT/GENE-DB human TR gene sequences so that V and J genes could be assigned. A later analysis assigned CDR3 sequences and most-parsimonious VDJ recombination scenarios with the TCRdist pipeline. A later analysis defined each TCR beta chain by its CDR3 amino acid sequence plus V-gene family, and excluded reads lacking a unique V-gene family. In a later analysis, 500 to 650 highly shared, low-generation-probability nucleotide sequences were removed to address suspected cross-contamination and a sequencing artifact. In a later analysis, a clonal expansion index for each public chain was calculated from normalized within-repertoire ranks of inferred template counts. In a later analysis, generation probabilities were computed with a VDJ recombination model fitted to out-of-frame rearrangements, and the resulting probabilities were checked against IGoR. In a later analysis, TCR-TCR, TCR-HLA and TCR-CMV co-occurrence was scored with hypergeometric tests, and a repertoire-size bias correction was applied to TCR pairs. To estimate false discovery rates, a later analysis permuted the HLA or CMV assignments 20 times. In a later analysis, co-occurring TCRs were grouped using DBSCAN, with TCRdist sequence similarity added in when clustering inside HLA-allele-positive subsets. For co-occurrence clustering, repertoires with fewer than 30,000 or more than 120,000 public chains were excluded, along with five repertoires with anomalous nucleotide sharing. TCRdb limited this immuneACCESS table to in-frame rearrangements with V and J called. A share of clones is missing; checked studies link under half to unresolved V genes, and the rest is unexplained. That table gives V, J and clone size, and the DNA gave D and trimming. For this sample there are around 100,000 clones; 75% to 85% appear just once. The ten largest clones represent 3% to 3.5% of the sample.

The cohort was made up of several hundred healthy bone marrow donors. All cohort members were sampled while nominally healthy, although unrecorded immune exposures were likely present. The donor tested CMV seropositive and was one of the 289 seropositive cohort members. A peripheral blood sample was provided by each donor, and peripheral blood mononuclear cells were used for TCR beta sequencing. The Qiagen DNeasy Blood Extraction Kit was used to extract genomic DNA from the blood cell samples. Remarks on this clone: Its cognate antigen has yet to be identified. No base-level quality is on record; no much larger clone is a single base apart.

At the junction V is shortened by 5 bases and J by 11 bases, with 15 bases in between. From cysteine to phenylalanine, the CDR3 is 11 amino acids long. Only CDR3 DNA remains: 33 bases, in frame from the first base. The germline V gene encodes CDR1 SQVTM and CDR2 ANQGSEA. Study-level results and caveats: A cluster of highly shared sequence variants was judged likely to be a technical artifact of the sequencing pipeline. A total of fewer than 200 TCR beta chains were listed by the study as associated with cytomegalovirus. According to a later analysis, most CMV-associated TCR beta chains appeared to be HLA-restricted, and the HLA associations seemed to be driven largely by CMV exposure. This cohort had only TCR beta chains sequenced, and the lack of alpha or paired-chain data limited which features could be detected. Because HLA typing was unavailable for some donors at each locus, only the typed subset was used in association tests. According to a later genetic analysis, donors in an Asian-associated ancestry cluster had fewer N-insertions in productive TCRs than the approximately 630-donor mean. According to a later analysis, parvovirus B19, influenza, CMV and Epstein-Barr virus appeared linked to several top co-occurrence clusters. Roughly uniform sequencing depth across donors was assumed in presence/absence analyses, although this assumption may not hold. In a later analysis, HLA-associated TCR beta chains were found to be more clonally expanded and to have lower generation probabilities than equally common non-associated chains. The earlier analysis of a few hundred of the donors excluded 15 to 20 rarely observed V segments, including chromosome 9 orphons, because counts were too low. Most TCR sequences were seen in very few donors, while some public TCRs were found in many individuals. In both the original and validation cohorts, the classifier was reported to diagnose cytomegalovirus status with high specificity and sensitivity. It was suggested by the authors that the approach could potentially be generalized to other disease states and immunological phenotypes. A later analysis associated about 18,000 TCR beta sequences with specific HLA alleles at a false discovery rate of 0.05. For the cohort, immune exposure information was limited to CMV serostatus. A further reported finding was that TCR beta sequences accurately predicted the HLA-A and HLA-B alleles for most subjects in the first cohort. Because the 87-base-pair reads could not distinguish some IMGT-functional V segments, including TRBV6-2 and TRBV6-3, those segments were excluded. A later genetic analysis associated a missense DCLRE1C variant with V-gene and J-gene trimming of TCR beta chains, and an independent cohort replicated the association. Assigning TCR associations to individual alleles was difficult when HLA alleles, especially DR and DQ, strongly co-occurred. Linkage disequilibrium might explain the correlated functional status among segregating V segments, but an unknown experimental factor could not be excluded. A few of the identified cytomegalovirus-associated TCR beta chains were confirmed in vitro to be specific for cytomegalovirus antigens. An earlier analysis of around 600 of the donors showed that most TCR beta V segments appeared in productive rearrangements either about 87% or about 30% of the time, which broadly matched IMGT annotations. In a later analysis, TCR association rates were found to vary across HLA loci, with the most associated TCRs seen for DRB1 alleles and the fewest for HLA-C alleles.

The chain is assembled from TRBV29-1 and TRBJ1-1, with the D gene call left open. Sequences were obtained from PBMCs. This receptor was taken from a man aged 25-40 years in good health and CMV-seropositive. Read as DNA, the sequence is TGCAGCGTTATAGCCCGGGGTTTTGCTTTCTTT. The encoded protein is CSVIARGFAFF. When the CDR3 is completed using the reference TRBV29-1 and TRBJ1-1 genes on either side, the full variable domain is SAVISQKPSRDICQRGTSLTIQCQVDSQVTMMFWYRQQPGQSLTLIATANQGSEATYESGFVIDKFPISRPNLTFSTLTVSNMSPEDSSIYLCSVIARGFAFFGQGTRLTVV.